The 15 T cell receptor beta chains in this list originate from one sample, sequenced in a study of blood T cell repertoires in COVID-19. Produced via immunoSEQ multiplex PCR; TCRdb's table is partial and in-frame only. The data contain about 340,000 clones, around four fifths of them singletons. What was sequenced was peripheral blood. These receptors were obtained from a man aged 25 to 45 with active or convalescent COVID-19.

The chain employs TRBV18 and TRBJ1-5, with TRBD1 matching over 12 bases. CDR1 is KGHSH and CDR2 is LQKENI in the germline V gene. V shed 6 bases and J 6 bases; nucleotides not matched to a gene: 6. There are 15 residues in the CDR3. CDR3: CASSPGQGASQPQHF. CDR3 sequence (DNA): TGTGCCAGCTCCCCGGGACAGGGGGCCAGTCAGCCCCAGCATTTT.

The chain combines TRBV12-3 or TRBV12-4 with TRBJ1-1; D may be TRBD1 (5 bases). There are 13 residues in the CDR3. V lost 10 bases to trimming and J lost 1 base, with 13 bases between them. For the CDR3, the DNA is TGTGCCACTCAGGGCTGGGGGAACACTGAAGCTTTCTTT. The encoded protein is CATQGWGNTEAFF.

The chain recombines TRBV2 with TRBJ1-1; TRBD1 agrees at 9 bases. The V gene end was trimmed by 6 bases and the J gene end by 2 bases; junction bases not matched to a gene: 4. Germline V gene lookup returns CDR1 SNHLY and CDR2 FYNNEI. CDR3 size: 14 residues. CDR3 protein: CASSVQGANTEAFF. DNA for the CDR3: TGTGCCAGCAGCGTACAGGGGGCTAACACTGAAGCTTTCTTT.

V usage is TRBV28 and J usage is TRBJ2-1; 8 bases agree with TRBD2. This CDR3 has 16 amino acids. The germline V gene encodes CDR1 MDHEN and CDR2 SYDVKM. V dropped 7 bases and J dropped 3; count of bases not matched to a gene: 11. The CDR3 loop reads CASIPGGGGIYNEQFF. Written as DNA, the CDR3 is TGTGCCAGCATCCCCGGGGGCGGGGGGATCTACAATGAGCAGTTCTTC.

The V call is TRBV4-2, the J call TRBJ2-1; 11 nucleotides match TRBD2. V was pared by 0 bases and J by 8 bases, with 3 bases of the junction left unmatched. Germline V gene lookup returns CDR1 LGHNA and CDR2 YNFKEQ. This CDR3 has 15 residues. CDR3 amino acids: CASSQESSGGYEQFF. For the CDR3, the DNA is TGTGCCAGCAGCCAAGAGTCTAGCGGGGGGTATGAGCAGTTCTTC.

V is TRBV18 and J is TRBJ1-2; no definite D call. CDR3 size: 15 residues. V lost 1 base and J lost 1, with 10 bases in between. CDR1 and CDR2 (germline): KGHSH, LQKENI. CDR3 amino acids: CASSPLSGNNYGYTF. DNA of the CDR3: TGTGCCAGCTCACCACTTTCAGGAAATAACTATGGCTACACCTTC.

This clone has only a few counts. The V and J genes are TRBV4-2 and TRBJ2-4; a possible D gene is TRBD2 (6 bases). The CDR3 is 13 residues long. V was shortened by 4 bases and J by 8 bases, with 12 bases between the two germline ends. CDR1 LGHNA and CDR2 YNFKEQ come from the germline V gene. The CDR3 here is CASSPGEVYIQYF. Here the CDR3 DNA reads TGTGCCAGCAGCCCTGGGGAGGTTTACATTCAGTACTTC.

V and J are TRBV9 and TRBJ2-1, with D maybe TRBD1 (7 bases). The CDR3 totals 13 residues. The germline gives CDR1 SGDLS, CDR2 YYNGEE. Trimming took off 4 bases at V and 6 bases at J, with 11 bases between the two ends. CDR3: CASSPRGVNEQFF. Written as DNA, the CDR3 is TGTGCCAGCAGCCCCAGGGGGGTCAATGAGCAGTTCTTC. Using reference TRBV9 and TRBJ2-1 for the parts outside the CDR3, the full variable domain is DSGVTQTPKHLITATGQRVTLRCSPRSGDLSVYWYQQSLDQGLQFLIQYYNGEERAKGNILERFSAQQFPDLHSELNLSSLELGDSALYFCASSPRGVNEQFFGPGTRLTVL.

This clone appeared once. V and J are TRBV6-1 and TRBJ1-6; unclear D gene. The CDR3 contains 16 residues. CDR1 is MNHNS, CDR2 SASEGT, per germline. Trimming stripped 0 bases from V and 11 bases from J, with 17 bases between. The chain's CDR3 is CASSEAKGVRSAPLHF. The CDR3 DNA follows: TGTGCCAGCAGTGAAGCAAAGGGAGTGAGGTCGGCACCCCTCCACTTT.

This clone turned up a few times. The chain combines TRBV18 with TRBJ1-1; D is perhaps TRBD1 (6 bases). Germline V lookup: CDR1 KGHSH, CDR2 LQKENI. V was clipped by 3 bases and J by 4 bases, with 18 bases between them. The CDR3 length is 16 residues. In DNA form, the CDR3 reads TGTGCCAGCTCACCGGTGGGGGGGCAAGGCCGCACTGAAGCTTTCTTT. Protein: CASSPVGGQGRTEAFF.

The V call is TRBV5-1, the J call TRBJ2-5, with 7 positions matching TRBD2. The germline V gene encodes CDR1 SGHRS and CDR2 YFSETQ. V was pared by 0 bases and J by 7 bases, with 6 bases of the junction left unmatched. CDR3 length: 14 amino acids. Here the CDR3 reads CASSLEGGSVTQYF. CDR3 sequence (DNA): TGCGCCAGCAGCTTGGAGGGAGGGTCTGTGACCCAGTACTTC.

This clone has just a few counts. The gene calls are TRBV9 and TRBJ2-2; D uncertain. The CDR3 is 15 residues long. Germline loops: CDR1 SGDLS, CDR2 YYNGEE. V shed 3 bases and J shed 2 bases, with 11 bases lying between them. In nucleotides, the CDR3 is TGTGCCAGCAGCGGCACGTCGAGAAACACCGGGGAGCTGTTTTTT. It is translated as CASSGTSRNTGELFF.

In this sample, this clone turned up once. The chain carries TRBV7-9 and TRBJ2-5, with 7 nucleotides matching TRBD2. Germline CDR1 reads SEHNR; CDR2 reads FQNEAQ (reference sequence). The V and J ends lost 2 bases and 4 bases, in that order; junction bases with no gene match: 7. The CDR3 has 15 amino acids. In DNA form, the CDR3 reads TGTGCCAGCAGCTTAATGACGGGAGGAGGAGAGACCCAGTACTTC. Its translation is CASSLMTGGGETQYF.

This chain joins TRBV18 and TRBJ2-5; D ambiguous. This CDR3 region has 13 residues. Germline assignment: CDR1 KGHSH and CDR2 LQKENI. Trimming shortened V by 3 bases and J by 5 bases, and 10 bases separated the two germline ends. The CDR3 bases are TGTGCCAGCTCACCCACCCCCGGGGAGACCCAGTACTTC. It yields the protein CASSPTPGETQYF. The whole variable domain, remainder taken from reference TRBV18 and TRBJ2-5, is NAGVMQNPRHLVRRRGQEARLRCSPMKGHSHVYWYRQLPEEGLKFMVYLQKENIIDESGMPKERFSAEFPKEGPSILRIQQVVRGDSAAYFCASSPTPGETQYFGPGTRLLVL.

This chain uses TRBV7-2 with TRBJ1-2, with 9 bases aligning to TRBD1. Losses at the gene ends were 4 bases for V and 7 bases for J; bases not matched to a gene: 7. Germline loops: CDR1 SGHTA, CDR2 FQGNSA. The CDR3 spans 14 residues. The CDR3 coding sequence is TGTGCCAGCAGCTACCGGACAGGGGAGGCTGGCTACACCTTC. Amino acid sequence: CASSYRTGEAGYTF.